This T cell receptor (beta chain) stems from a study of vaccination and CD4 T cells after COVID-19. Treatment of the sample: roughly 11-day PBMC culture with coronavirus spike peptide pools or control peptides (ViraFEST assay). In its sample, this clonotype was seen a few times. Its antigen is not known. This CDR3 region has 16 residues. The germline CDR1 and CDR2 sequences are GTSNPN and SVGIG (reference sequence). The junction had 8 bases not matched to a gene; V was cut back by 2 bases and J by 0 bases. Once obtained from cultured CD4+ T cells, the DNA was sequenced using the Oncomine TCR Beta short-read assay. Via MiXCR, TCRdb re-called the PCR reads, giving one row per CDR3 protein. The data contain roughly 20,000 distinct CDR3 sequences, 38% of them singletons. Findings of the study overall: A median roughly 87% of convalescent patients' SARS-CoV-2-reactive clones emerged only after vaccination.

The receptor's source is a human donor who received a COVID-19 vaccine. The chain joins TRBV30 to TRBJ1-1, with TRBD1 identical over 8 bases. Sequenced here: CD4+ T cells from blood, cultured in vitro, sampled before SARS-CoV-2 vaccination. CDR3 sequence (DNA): TGTGCCTGGAGTTCAGGGACAGGACTTATGAACACTGAAGCTTTCTTT. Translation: CAWSSGTGLMNTEAFF.